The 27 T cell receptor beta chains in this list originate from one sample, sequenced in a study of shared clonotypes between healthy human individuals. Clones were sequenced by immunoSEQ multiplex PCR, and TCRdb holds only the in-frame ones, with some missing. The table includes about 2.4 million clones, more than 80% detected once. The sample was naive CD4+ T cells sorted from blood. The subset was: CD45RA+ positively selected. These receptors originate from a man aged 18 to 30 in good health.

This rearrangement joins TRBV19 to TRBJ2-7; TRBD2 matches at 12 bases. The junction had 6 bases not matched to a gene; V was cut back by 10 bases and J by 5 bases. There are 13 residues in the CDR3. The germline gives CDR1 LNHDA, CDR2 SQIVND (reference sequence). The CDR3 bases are TGTGCCACCAGACTAGCGGGAGCCCACGAGCAGTACTTC. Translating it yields CATRLAGAHEQYF.

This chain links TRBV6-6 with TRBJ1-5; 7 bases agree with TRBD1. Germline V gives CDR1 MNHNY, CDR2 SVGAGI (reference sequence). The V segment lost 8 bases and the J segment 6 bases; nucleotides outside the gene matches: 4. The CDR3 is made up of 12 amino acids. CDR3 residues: CASGGGGQPQHF. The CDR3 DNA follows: TGTGCCAGCGGAGGGGGCGGTCAGCCCCAGCATTTT.

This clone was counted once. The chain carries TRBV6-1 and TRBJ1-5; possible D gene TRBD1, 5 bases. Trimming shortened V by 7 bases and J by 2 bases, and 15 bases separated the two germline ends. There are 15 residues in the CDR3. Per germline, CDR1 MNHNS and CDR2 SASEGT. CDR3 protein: CASIRPGGGNQPQHF. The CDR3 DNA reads TGTGCCAGCATCCGGCCGGGGGGTGGCAATCAGCCCCAGCATTTT.

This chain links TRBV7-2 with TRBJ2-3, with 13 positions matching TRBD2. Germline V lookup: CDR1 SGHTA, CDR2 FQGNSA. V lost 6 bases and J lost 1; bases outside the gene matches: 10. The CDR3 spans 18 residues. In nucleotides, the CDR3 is TGTGCCAGCAGGGCCGGGACTAGCGGGGCCCTACGCACAGATACGCAGTATTTT. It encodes CASRAGTSGALRTDTQYF.

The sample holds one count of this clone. The CDR3: CASSLEGGDSTDTQYF. The CDR3, as DNA: TGTGCCAGCAGCTTAGAAGGCGGGGATAGCACAGATACGCAGTATTTT. V and J are TRBV7-2 and TRBJ2-3; weak D call: TRBD2 (6 bases). Germline-derived CDR1 and CDR2 are SGHTA and FQGNSA. CDR3 size: 16 residues. Trimming took 1 base from V and 0 from J, leaving 11 bases between them.

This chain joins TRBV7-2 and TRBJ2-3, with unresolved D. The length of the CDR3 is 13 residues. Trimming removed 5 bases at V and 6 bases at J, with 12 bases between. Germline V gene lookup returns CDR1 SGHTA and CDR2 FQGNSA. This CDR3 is CASSIDRLDTQYF. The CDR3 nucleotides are TGTGCCAGCAGCATAGACCGCCTGGATACGCAGTATTTT.

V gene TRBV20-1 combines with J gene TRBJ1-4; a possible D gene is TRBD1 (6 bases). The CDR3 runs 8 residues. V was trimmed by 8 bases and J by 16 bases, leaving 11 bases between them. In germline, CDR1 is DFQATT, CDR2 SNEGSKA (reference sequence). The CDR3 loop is CSPEQGFF. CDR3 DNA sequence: TGCAGTCCTGAACAGGGGTTTTTT.

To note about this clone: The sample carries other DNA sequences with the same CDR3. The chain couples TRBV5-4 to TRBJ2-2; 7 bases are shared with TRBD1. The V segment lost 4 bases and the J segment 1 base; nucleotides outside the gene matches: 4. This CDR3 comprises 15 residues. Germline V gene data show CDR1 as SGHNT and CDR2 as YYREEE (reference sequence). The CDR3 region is CASSLGDRNTGELFF. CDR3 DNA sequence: TGTGCCAGCAGCCTCGGGGACAGGAACACCGGGGAGCTGTTTTTT.

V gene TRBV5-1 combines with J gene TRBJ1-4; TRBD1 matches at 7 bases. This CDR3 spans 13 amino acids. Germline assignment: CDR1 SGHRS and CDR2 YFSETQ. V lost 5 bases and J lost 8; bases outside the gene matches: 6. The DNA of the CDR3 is TGCGCCAGCAGAGGTTCCAGGGGGGAAAAACTGTTTTTT. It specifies CASRGSRGEKLFF.

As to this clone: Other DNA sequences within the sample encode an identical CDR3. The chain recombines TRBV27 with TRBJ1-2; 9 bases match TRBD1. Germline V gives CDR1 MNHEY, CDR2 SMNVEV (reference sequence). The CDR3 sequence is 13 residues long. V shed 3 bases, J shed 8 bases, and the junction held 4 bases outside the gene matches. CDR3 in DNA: TGTGCCAGCAGTTTGACAGGGGGTGGCGGCTACACCTTC. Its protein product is CASSLTGGGGYTF.

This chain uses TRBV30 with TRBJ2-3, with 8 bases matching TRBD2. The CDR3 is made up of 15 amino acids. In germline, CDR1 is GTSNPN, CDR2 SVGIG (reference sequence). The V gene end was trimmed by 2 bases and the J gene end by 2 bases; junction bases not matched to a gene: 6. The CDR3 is CAWSIQRGFTDTQYF. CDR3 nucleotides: TGTGCCTGGAGTATCCAGCGGGGGTTCACAGATACGCAGTATTTT.

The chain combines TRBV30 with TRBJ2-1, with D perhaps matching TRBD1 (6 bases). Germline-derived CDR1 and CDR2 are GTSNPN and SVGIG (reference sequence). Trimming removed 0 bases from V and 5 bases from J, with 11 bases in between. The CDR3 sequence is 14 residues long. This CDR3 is CAWSVGGTHNEQFF. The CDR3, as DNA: TGTGCCTGGAGTGTAGGGGGAACCCACAATGAGCAGTTCTTC.

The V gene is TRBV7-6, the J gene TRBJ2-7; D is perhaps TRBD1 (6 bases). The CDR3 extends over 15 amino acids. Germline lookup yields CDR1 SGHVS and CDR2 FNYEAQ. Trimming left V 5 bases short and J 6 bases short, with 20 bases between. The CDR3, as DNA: TGTGCCAGCAGCCCTATAGCCGCAGGGGCGGTCGAGCAGTACTTC. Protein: CASSPIAAGAVEQYF.

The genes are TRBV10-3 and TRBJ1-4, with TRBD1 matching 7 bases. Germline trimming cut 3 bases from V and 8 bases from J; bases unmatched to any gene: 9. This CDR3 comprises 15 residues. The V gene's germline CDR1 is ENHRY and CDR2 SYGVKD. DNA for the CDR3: TGTGCCATCAGTGAAGAACAGGGGTCGGGAGAAAAACTGTTTTTT. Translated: CAISEEQGSGEKLFF.

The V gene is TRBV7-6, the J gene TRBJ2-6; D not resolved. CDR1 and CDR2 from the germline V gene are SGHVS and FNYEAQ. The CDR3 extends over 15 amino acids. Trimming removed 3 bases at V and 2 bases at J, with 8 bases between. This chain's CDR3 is CASSFSGAGANVLTF. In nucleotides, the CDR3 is TGTGCCAGCAGCTTTTCAGGAGCTGGGGCCAACGTCCTGACTTTC.

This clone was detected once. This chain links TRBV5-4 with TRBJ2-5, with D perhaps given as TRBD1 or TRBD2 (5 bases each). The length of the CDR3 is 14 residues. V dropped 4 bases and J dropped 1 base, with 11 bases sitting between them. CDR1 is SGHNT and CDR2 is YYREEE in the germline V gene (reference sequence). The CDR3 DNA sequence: TGTGCCAGCAGCCCGGTTGGGGGCCAAGAGACCCAGTACTTC. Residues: CASSPVGGQETQYF.

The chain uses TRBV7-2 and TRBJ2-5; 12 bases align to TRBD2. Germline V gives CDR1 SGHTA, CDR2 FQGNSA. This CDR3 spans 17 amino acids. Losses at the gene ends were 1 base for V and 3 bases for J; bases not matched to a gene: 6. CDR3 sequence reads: CASSLVHLAGGEETQYF. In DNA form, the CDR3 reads TGTGCCAGCAGCTTAGTCCACCTAGCGGGGGGGGAAGAGACCCAGTACTTC. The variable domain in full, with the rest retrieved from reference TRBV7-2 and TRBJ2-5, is GAGVSQSPSNKVTEKGKDVELRCDPISGHTALYWYRQSLGQGLEFLIYFQGNSAPDKSGLPSDRFSAERTGGSVSTLTIQRTQQEDSAVYLCASSLVHLAGGEETQYFGPGTRLLVL.

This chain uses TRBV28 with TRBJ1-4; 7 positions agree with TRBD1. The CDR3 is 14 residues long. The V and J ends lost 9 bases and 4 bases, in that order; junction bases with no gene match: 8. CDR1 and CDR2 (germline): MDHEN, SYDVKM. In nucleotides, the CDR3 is TGTGCCAGGGCCATGACAGGGATTAATGAAAAACTGTTTTTT. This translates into CARAMTGINEKLFF.

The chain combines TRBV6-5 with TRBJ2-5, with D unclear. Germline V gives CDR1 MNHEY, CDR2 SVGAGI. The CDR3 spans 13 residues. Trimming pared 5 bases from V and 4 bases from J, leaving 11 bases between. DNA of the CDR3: TGTGCCAGCAGTCATCCGGACCGAGAGACCCAGTACTTC. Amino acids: CASSHPDRETQYF.

The CDR3 is CASIKDRDRAPIAKNIQYF. The CDR3 DNA follows: TGTGCCAGTATAAAGGACCGGGACAGGGCTCCTATAGCCAAAAACATTCAGTACTTC. This chain links TRBV19 with TRBJ2-4; 9 bases are a match to TRBD1. The length of the CDR3 is 19 residues. V lost 7 bases and J lost 0; bases outside the gene matches: 16. CDR1 and CDR2 (germline): LNHDA, SQIVND (reference sequence).

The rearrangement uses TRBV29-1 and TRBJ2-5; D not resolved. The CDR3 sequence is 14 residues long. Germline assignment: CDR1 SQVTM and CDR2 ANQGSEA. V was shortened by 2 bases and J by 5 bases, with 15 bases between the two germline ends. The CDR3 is CSVEKRGLWETQYF. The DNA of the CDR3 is TGCAGCGTTGAAAAGCGTGGGCTATGGGAGACCCAGTACTTC.

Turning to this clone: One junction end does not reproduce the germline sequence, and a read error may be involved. The CDR3 here is CASSPHTGTSTDTQYF. As DNA, the CDR3 is TGTGCTAGCAGCCCCCACACCGGGACAAGCACAGATACGCAGTATTTT. The V gene is TRBV7-7, the J gene TRBJ2-3; D might be TRBD1 (6 bases). Germline CDR1 is SSHAT and CDR2 is FNYEAQ (reference sequence). This CDR3 contains 16 residues. Together with reference TRBV7-7 and TRBJ2-3, the CDR3 gives the full variable domain: GAGVSQSPRYKVTKRGQDVTLRCDPISSHATLYWYQQALGQGPEFLTYFNYEAQPDKSGLPSDRFSAERPEGSISTLTIQRTEQRDSAMYRCASSPHTGTSTDTQYFGPGTRLTVL.

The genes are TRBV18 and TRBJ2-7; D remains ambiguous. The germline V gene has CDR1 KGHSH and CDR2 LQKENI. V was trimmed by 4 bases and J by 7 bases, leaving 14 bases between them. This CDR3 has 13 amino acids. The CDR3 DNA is TGTGCCAGCTCACTGGCCACACCGTCGGAGCAGTACTTC. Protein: CASSLATPSEQYF. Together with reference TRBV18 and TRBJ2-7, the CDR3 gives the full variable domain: NAGVMQNPRHLVRRRGQEARLRCSPMKGHSHVYWYRQLPEEGLKFMVYLQKENIIDESGMPKERFSAEFPKEGPSILRIQQVVRGDSAAYFCASSLATPSEQYFGPGTRLTVT.

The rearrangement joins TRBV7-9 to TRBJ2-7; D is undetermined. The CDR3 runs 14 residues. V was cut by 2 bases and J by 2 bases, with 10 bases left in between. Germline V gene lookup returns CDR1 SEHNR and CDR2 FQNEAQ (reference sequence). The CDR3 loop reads CASSLPSQTYEQYF. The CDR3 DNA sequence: TGTGCCAGCAGCTTACCGTCACAGACCTACGAGCAGTACTTC.

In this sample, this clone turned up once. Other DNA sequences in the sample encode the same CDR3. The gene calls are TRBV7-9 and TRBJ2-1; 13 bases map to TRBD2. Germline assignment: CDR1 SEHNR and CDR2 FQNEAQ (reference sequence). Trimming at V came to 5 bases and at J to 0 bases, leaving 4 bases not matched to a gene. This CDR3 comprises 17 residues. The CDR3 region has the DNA TGTGCCAGCAGCAGCGGGACTAGCGGGATCTCCTACAATGAGCAGTTCTTC. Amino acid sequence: CASSSGTSGISYNEQFF.

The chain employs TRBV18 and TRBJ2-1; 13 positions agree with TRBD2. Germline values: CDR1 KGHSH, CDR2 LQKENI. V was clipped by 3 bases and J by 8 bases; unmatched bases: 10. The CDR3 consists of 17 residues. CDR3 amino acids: CASSPQTSGRPQDEQFF. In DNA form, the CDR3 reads TGTGCCAGCTCACCCCAGACTAGCGGGAGGCCCCAGGATGAGCAGTTCTTC. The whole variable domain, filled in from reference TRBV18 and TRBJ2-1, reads NAGVMQNPRHLVRRRGQEARLRCSPMKGHSHVYWYRQLPEEGLKFMVYLQKENIIDESGMPKERFSAEFPKEGPSILRIQQVVRGDSAAYFCASSPQTSGRPQDEQFFGPGTRLTVL.

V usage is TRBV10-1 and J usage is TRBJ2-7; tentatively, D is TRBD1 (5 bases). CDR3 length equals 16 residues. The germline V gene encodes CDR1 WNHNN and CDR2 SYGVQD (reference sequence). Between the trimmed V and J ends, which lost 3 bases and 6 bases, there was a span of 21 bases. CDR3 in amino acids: CASSDSTGPATVEQYF. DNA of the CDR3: TGCGCCAGCAGTGACAGCACAGGCCCCGCCACGGTCGAGCAGTACTTC.